This section outlines one T cell receptor beta chain sequence together with its context. Its antigen is unknown. Ahead of sequencing, the ViraFEST assay grew antigen-specific CD4+ T cells using viral peptide pools. Culturing for 9 to 10 days preceded CD4+ T cell isolation. Previously uninfected by SARS-CoV-2, the vaccine recipients also showed negative nucleocapsid antibodies. Researchers reported culturing 2.1 million or so PBMC in each well, adding 8 to 10 IU/ml IL-2 and roughly 11 ug/ml peptides. Researchers swapped half the medium for IL-2 medium on both days 3 and 7. Germline V gene data show CDR1 as LNHDA and CDR2 as SQIVND (reference sequence). This CDR3 contains 14 residues. Trimming removed 3 bases from V and 5 bases from J, with 8 bases in between. This sample is drawn from a study of vaccination effects on CD4 cells after COVID-19. The table came from immunoSEQ multiplex PCR; TCRdb's copy has only in-frame clones and leaves some out. The repertoire includes under 80,000 clones, approximately 74% of them detected once, and approximately 1.9% sits in the top ten.

This sequence joins TRBV19 and TRBJ1-6; D call uncertain. The sample consisted of CD4+ T cells from PBMCs cultured with HCoV-229E spike peptides, taken before COVID-19 vaccination. The receptor was isolated from a human donor who received a COVID-19 vaccine. The CDR3 region is CASSMQQNNSPLHF. As DNA, the CDR3 is TGTGCCAGTAGTATGCAGCAAAATAATTCACCCCTCCACTTT.